Below, one T cell receptor beta chain is given with its context. The target antigen is unknown. The source of the sample is a study of CD8 T cells in Susac syndrome. Sequencing of TCR beta was undertaken in CD8+ and CD4+ T cells derived from blood. Unmatched junction bases numbered 9, after V lost 2 bases and J lost 10 bases. The length of the CDR3 is 14 residues. The germline gives CDR1 SGHNT, CDR2 YYREEE (reference sequence). Study results and caveats: The study identified roughly seventeen and five Susac-specific public clones in total CD8+ and CD8+ TEMRA repertoires. Acknowledgment was made by the study that its TCR sequencing and HLA analysis involved a relatively small number of individuals.

The RNA, about 0.45 to 1 ug, was put through reverse transcription using random hexamers. TCR beta CDR3 was amplified by immunoSEQ multiplex PCR. This amplification extended across 54 Vbeta and 13 Jbeta segments. One entry per CDR3 protein results from TCRdb running MiXCR on the immunoSEQ multiplex PCR reads. The data show about 90,000 distinct CDR3 sequences, 95% to 97% seen once. The receptor was isolated from a human donor with Susac syndrome. V and J are TRBV5-4 and TRBJ1-2; 9 nucleotides align to TRBD1. The sequenced sample consisted of CD8+ T cells from PBMCs. The CDR3 region is CASSFRTGEEAYTF. The CDR3 DNA follows: TGTGCCAGCAGCTTCAGGACAGGGGAGGAGGCCTACACCTTC.